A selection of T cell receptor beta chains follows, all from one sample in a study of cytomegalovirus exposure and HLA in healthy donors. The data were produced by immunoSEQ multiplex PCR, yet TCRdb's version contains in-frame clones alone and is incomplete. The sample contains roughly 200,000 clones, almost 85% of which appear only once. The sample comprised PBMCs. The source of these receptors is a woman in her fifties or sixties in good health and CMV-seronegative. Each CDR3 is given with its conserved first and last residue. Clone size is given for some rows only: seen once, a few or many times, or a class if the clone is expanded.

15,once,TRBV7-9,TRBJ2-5,CASSLDARGQETQYF
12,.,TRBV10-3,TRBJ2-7,CAISEQTYEQYF
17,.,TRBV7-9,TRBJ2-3,CASSLRLAGVSTDTQYF
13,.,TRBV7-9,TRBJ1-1,CASSLGQGSEAFF
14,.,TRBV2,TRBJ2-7,CASSRHHTPHEQYF
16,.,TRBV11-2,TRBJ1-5,CASSLRGDRSNQPQHF
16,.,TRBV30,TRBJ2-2,CAWSVKGQFYTGELFF
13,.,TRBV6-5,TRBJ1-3,CASSYKEGGTIYF
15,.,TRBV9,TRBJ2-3,CASSSDSAGTDTQYF
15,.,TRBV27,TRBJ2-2,CASSLGQGATGELFF
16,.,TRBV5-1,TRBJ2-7,CASSLGGTGAMYEQYF
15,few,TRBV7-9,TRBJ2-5,CASSLEASGAWIQYF
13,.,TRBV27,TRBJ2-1,CASSLSEGNEQFF
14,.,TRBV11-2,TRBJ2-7,CASSLPAGGGEQYF
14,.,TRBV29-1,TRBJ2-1,CSVVELASYNEQFF
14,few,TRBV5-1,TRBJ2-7,CASSRRDISYEQYF
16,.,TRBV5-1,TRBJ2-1,CASSLTSGSVYNEQFF
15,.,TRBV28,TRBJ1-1,CASSSQGGPSTEAFF
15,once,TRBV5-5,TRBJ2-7,CASSSEVADSYEQYF
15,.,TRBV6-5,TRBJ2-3,CASSYERWGTDTQYF
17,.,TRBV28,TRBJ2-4,CASSHARAGEAKNIQYF
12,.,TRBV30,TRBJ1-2,CAWSEQGVGYTF
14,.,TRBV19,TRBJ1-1,CASRDSTGNTEAFF
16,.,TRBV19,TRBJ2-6,CASTGTGFSGANVLTF
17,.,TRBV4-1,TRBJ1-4,CASSQGGQGAINEKLFF
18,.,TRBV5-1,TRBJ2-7,CASSSVSPYRGLSYEQYF
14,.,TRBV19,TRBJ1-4,CASIGHRTNEKLFF
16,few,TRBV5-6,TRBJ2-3,CASSLVGGLSTDTQYF
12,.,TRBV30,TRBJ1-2,CAWSRPGGGYTF
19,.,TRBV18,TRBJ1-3,CASSLTTTTGQSSGNTIYF
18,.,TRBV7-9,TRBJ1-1,CASSLGRPGGQRDTEAFF
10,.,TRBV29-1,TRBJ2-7,CSVEDAEQYF
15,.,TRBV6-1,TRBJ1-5,CASSEWSYGNQPQHF
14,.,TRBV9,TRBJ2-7,CASSVTHVSYEQYF
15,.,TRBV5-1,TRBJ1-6,CASSLVGQGDSPLHF
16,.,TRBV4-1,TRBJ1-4,CASSQDGRGLSEKLFF
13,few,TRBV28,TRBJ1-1,CASRPSGYTEAFF
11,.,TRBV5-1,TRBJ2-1,CASGARTVQFF
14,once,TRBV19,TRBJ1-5,CASSRGQPDQPQHF
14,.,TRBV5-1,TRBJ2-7,CASRLTSGSYEQYF
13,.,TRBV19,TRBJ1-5,CASSKGVHQPQHF
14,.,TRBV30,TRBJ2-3,CAWTWTGRRDTQYF
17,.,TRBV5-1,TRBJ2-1,CASSPGRTGTSRDEQFF
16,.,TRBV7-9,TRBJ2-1,CASSSGQGAHYNEQFF
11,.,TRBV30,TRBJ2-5,CAWSPLATQYF
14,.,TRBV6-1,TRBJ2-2,CASSSQGGAGELFF